The clone carrying this T cell receptor (beta chain) was seen many times. Its antigen is currently unknown. This sample stems from a study of naive and memory T cell subsets. Points from the study as a whole: Activation and differentiation may alter RNA-based TCR counts.

J gave up 7 bases and V 2 bases, and 9 bases lay outside the gene matches. Germline V gene lookup returns CDR1 SQVTM and CDR2 ANQGSEA. This CDR3 has 15 amino acids. An equimolar mix of two oligonucleotides served as the beta constant-region primer for TRBC1 and TRBC2. Nested alpha and beta constant-region primers with the SP2 primer drove four PCR rounds on ligated cDNA. TCRdb re-called the UMI-ligation and nested PCR reads through MiXCR, storing one row per CDR3 protein. Of 17,000 or so distinct CDR3 sequences detected, roughly 9% appear once; the ten largest clones hold more than 20%. The TCR comes from a human donor in good health. The chain is built from TRBV29-1 and TRBJ2-7; 12 bases fit TRBD2. The sequenced material came from central memory CD8+ T cells from blood. The CDR3 bases are TGCAGCGTTGAATGGGCTAGCGGGAGGGCGAGGGAGCAGTACTTC. Translated, it gives CSVEWASGRAREQYF.